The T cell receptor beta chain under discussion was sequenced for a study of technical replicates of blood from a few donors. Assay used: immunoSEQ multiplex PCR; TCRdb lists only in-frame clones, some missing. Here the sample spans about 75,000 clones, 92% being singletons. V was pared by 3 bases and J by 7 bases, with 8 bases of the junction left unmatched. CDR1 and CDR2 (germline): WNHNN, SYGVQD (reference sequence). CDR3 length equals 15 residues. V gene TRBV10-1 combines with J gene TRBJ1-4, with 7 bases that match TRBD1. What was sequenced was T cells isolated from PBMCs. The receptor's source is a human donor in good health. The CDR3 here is CASSDEGTAGEKLFF. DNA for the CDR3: TGCGCCAGCAGTGATGAAGGGACAGCAGGTGAAAAACTGTTTTTT.